The sequence of this T cell receptor (beta chain) was determined in a study of shared clonotypes between healthy human individuals. Turning to the study itself: Three CD4 naive, three CD4 memory, two CD8 naive and one CD8 memory plate were used per donor.

Details on this clone: Its antigen remains unknown.

Regarding the study as a whole: Non-shared clonotypes were found to have lower generation probabilities than the clonotypes that were shared by all four of the sorted-subset donors. Estimated richness values were generally larger in naive subsets than in memory subsets.

V was clipped by 8 bases and J by 0 bases, with 10 bases between them. There are 13 residues in the CDR3. Germline CDR1 is LNHDA and CDR2 is SQIVND (reference sequence). CD45RO negativity and positive selection for CCR7 defined naive CD8 cells, a population that excluded terminally differentiated effector memory CD45RA+ cells. Genomic DNA of every subset was divided equally among multiple immunoSEQ plates. Assay: immunoSEQ multiplex PCR; the TCRdb copy retains only in-frame clones and omits some. The repertoire holds nearly 600,000 clones, with around 95% as singletons. The genes are TRBV19 and TRBJ1-1; D not certain. What was sequenced was naive CD8+ T cells sorted from blood. This TCR was recovered from a woman in her 30s in good health. The CDR3 region is CASGPAVNTEAFF. In DNA form, the CDR3 reads TGTGCCAGTGGGCCAGCGGTGAACACTGAAGCTTTCTTT.